The next 2 T cell receptor beta chains were all read from a single sample in a study of T cells in Graves' hyperthyroidism and ophthalmopathy. Amplification of TCR beta CDR3 regions used RNA as the template. A first-round RT-PCR of the TCR CDR3 used the HTBI primer set. Using its own MiXCR run on the multiplex PCR reads, TCRdb lists one record per CDR3 protein. The sample records around 620,000 distinct CDR3 sequences, about 45% being singletons. Source material: peripheral blood or thyroid tissue (not recorded which). The receptors derive from an adult woman with Graves' disease, either hyperthyroidism or ophthalmopathy (not recorded which).

This clonotype was detected ten times or more. This rearrangement joins TRBV20-1 to TRBJ1-1, with D unclear. The CDR3 has 12 residues. CDR1 and CDR2 from the germline V gene are DFQATT and SNEGSKA (reference sequence). The V and J ends lost 6 bases and 7 bases respectively, with 15 bases between them. CDR3 nucleotides: TGCAGTGCCGTTGAAGGAAGCGATGAAGCTTTCTTT. This codes for CSAVEGSDEAFF.

The V and J genes are TRBV7-2 and TRBJ2-7, with TRBD1 matching 8 bases. The CDR3 totals 14 residues. Germline-derived CDR1 and CDR2 are SGHTA and FQGNSA. Trimming at V came to 5 bases and at J to 4 bases, leaving 7 bases not matched to a gene. The chain's CDR3 is CASSIRTGIYEQYF. In DNA form, the CDR3 reads TGTGCCAGCAGCATAAGGACAGGGATATACGAGCAGTACTTC.